The clone carrying this T cell receptor beta chain showed up many times. Its target is unknown. The CDR3 runs 15 residues. The germline gives CDR1 LGHDT, CDR2 YNNKEL (reference sequence). Trimming cost V 1 base and J 5 bases; bases outside gene matches: 5. This sample was taken from a study of identical twins. Study-level findings and limits: Cross-sectional statistics underpinned the conclusions; the same donors were not followed. For out-of-frame beta sequences, excess twin sharing was weaker.

Carrying unique molecular identifiers, the cDNA also gained a universal primer site through template switching. TCRdb re-called the 5' RACE reads through MiXCR, storing one row per CDR3 protein. Of about 200,000 distinct CDR3 sequences listed, over 8% are singletons. The chain is built from TRBV3-1 and TRBJ2-1; TRBD2 agrees at 7 bases. The sequence came from a woman aged 18 to 35 in good health. Sequencing was carried out using memory (CD45RO+) T cells sorted from blood. CDR3 protein: CASSQGLAAHNEQFF. In DNA form, the CDR3 reads TGTGCCAGCAGCCAAGGACTAGCTGCCCACAATGAGCAGTTCTTC.